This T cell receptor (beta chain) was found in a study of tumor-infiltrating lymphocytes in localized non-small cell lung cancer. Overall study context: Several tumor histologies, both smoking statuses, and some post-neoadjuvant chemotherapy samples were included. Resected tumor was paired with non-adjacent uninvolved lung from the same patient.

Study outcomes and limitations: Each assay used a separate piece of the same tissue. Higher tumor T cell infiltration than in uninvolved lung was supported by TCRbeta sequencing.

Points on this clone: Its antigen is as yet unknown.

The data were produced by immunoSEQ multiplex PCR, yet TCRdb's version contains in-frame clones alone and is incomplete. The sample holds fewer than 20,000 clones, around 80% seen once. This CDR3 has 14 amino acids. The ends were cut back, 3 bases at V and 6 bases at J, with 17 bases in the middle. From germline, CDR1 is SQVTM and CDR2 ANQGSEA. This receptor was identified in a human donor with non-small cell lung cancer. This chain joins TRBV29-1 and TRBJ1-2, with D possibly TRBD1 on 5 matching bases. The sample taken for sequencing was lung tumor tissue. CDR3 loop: CSVDPWSGGDGYTF. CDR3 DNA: TGCAGCGTTGACCCCTGGAGCGGGGGGGATGGCTACACCTTC. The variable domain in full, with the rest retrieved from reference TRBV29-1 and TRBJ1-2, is SAVISQKPSRDICQRGTSLTIQCQVDSQVTMMFWYRQQPGQSLTLIATANQGSEATYESGFVIDKFPISRPNLTFSTLTVSNMSPEDSSIYLCSVDPWSGGDGYTFGSGTRLTVV.